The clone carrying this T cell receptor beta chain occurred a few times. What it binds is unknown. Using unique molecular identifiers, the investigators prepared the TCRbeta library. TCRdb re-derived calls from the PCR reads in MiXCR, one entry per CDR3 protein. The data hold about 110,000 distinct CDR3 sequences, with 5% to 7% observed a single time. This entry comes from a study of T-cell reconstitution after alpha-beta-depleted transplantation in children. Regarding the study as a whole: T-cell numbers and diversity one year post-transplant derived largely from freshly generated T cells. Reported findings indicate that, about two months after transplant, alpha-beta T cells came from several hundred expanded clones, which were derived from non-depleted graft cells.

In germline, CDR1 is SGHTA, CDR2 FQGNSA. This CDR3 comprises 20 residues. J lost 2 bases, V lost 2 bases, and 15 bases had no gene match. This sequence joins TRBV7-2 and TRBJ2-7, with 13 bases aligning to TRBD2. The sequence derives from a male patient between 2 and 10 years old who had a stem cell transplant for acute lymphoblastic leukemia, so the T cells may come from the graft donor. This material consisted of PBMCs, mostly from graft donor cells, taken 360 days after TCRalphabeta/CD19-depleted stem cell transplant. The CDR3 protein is CASSLSDGQGGLAGPYEQYF. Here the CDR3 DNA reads TGTGCCAGCAGCTTAAGCGACGGACAGGGGGGACTAGCGGGGCCCTACGAGCAGTACTTC. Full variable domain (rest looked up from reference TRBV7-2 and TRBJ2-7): GAGVSQSPSNKVTEKGKDVELRCDPISGHTALYWYRQSLGQGLEFLIYFQGNSAPDKSGLPSDRFSAERTGGSVSTLTIQRTQQEDSAVYLCASSLSDGQGGLAGPYEQYFGPGTRLTVT.